Sequencing of this TCR beta chain was carried out in a study of CD8+CD57+ T cells in acquired aplastic anemia. Germline V gene sequence: CDR1 SGHTA, CDR2 FQGTGA. From its first to its last residue, the CDR3 has 13 amino acids. On this clonotype: This CDR3 is missing its conserved last phenylalanine or tryptophan, likely due to a read error. The DNA is left out, because the CDR3 cannot be placed on it with certainty; the CDR3 is given as TCRdb lists it.

TCR beta VDJ combinations and CDR3 sequences were profiled from genomic DNA. TCRdb passed the reads through MiXCR, listing each CDR3 protein once. This sample carries 400,000 to 500,000 distinct CDR3 sequences, roughly 64% of them seen once, and the ten largest clones take 3% to 5%. This TCR derives from a human donor in good health, serving as a control. The material sequenced was sorted CD4+, CD8+, or CD8+CD57+ T cells (not recorded which) from PBMCs. The V and J genes are TRBV7-3 and TRBJ2-7; the DNA was not compared with TRBD1, the D call given in the table. CDR3 in amino acids: CASSSGTGGLLLL.